This entry concerns a single T cell receptor (beta chain). Splitting of CD4+ cells produced CD45RA+ naive and CD45RA-negative memory subsets. CDR1 and CDR2 (germline): SGHRS, YFSETQ. Trimming took off 0 bases at V and 4 bases at J, with 7 bases between the two ends. The CDR3 is made up of 13 amino acids. This sample stems from a study of shared clonotypes between healthy human individuals. The method was immunoSEQ multiplex PCR; TCRdb's version includes in-frame clones alone and lacks a portion of them. This sample yields roughly 1,100,000 clones, of which around 76% are seen a single time; about 1.5% belongs to the top ten.

The sequenced sample consisted of memory CD4+ T cells sorted from blood. The subset denotes: CD45RA-negative fraction. V usage is TRBV5-1 and J usage is TRBJ1-2; D gene ambiguous. This TCR was recovered from a man aged 18 to 29 in good health. CDR3 residues: CASSLESAYGYTF. The CDR3 nucleotides are TGCGCCAGCAGCTTGGAGTCTGCCTATGGCTACACCTTC.